This section outlines one TCR beta chain sequence together with its context. As yet, its antigen is unknown. Lesional scalp punch biopsies and peripheral blood came from alopecia areata patients. These data come from a study of CD8+ T cells in alopecia areata. On the study more broadly: Treated individuals took tofacitinib by mouth, 5 to 10 mg twice daily. The study gave tofacitinib for 6 to 18 months, then 6 months off drug. General study findings and limits: Shared TCR sequences were less clear between patients than in mice, possibly partly from HLA diversity.

Isolated RNA was reverse transcribed into cDNA used as the sequencing template. Sequencing used immunoSEQ multiplex PCR; TCRdb keeps in-frame clones, though not all of them. Of 150,000 to 200,000 clones in the sample, about 63% were seen once. Trimming pared 4 bases from V and 5 bases from J, leaving 12 bases between. The CDR3 loop spans 13 amino acids. CDR1 and CDR2 (germline): SGHDT, YYEEEE. This receptor was taken from a human donor with alopecia areata. V gene TRBV5-6 combines with J gene TRBJ1-2; a weak D match, TRBD1 (6 bases). The sequencing used CD4+ T cells sorted from blood, collected at week 0. CDR3 in amino acids: CASSPGTQYGYTF. The CDR3 DNA is TGTGCCAGCAGCCCCGGGACACAATATGGCTACACCTTC.